The following is a T cell receptor beta chain sequence with its context. Data came from immunoSEQ multiplex PCR; TCRdb stores just in-frame clones and leaves some out. The sample consists of under 600,000 clones, roughly 79% of them appearing once. This sample is part of a study of shared clonotypes between healthy human individuals. The CDR3 covers 15 residues. The V and J ends lost 0 bases and 8 bases, in that order; junction bases with no gene match: 6. CDR1 is MNHEY and CDR2 is SMNVEV in the germline V gene (reference sequence). The receptor comes from a woman in her 40s in good health. Some clones in this sample may be carry-over from other donors' samples. The chain is built from TRBV27 and TRBJ1-4, with TRBD1 matching 7 bases. Sequencing was performed on PBMCs. In DNA form, the CDR3 reads TGTGCCAGCAGTTTATCGCCTATGACAGGGGAAAAACTGTTTTTT. Protein sequence: CASSLSPMTGEKLFF.